This record covers a single T cell receptor (beta chain). The J segment lost 3 bases and the V segment lost 3 bases, leaving 5 bases of the junction unmatched. This CDR3 is built from 14 residues. CDR1 SNHLY and CDR2 FYNNEI come from the germline V gene. The sample is drawn from a study of shared T cell receptors in the human thymus. Using immunoSEQ multiplex PCR, the repertoire was profiled, and TCRdb retains in-frame clones only, with some absent. The data hold hundreds of thousands of clones, with more than 85% observed a single time. Sequenced material: thymocytes. The rearrangement uses TRBV2 and TRBJ2-7, with 7 bases identical to TRBD2. The source is a human donor. The CDR3 spells CASSEASGLYEQYF. For the CDR3, the DNA is TGTGCCAGCAGTGAGGCTAGCGGACTCTACGAGCAGTACTTC.